This T cell receptor (beta chain) appears in the sequencing data of a study of blood T cell repertoires in COVID-19. Turning to the study itself: Italy, Spain and the United States were the sources of the convalescent and acute COVID-19 samples.

Participant-given clinical history determined each cohort assignment. Per the study methods: Cell counts per sample came from amplifying reference gene primers. Clones were sequenced by immunoSEQ multiplex PCR, and TCRdb holds only the in-frame ones, with some missing. Clone size and V and J calls were adopted from that table, with D and trimming inferred from the DNA. The sample contains some 150,000 clones, over 75% of which appear only once. Germline V CDR1 and CDR2: MGHRA, YSYEKL. V was clipped by 0 bases and J by 7 bases; unmatched bases: 17. This CDR3 spans 19 amino acids. What was sequenced was PBMCs or T cells enriched from blood (not recorded which). The V and J genes are TRBV4-1 and TRBJ2-4; 8 positions agree with TRBD2. The sequence was obtained from a human donor with acute COVID-19. The donor label of this sample is uncertain. CDR3 DNA sequence: TGCGCCAGCAGCCAAGACGTGGCGGGGGGCATTAATTTGAGGAACATTCAGTACTTC. It is translated as CASSQDVAGGINLRNIQYF.